The rows below give T cell receptor beta chains drawn from one sample of a study of T cell repertoires and HLA-DP antigens. These receptors' antigens are unknown. Here immunoSEQ multiplex PCR was the method, and the copy in TCRdb shows in-frame clones only, minus some. The table shows around 100,000 clones, with about 92% occurring only once. Sequencing was performed on CD4+ T cells from PBMCs. The receptor source for this set is a woman between 18 and 29 years old in good health and CMV-seronegative. Each CDR3 is given with its conserved first and last residue. D genes are given only for firm matches. Clone sizes are given selectively: once, few, many, or a class where the clone is expanded.

j_gene,abundance,d_gene,v_gene,CDR3nt,CDR3aa
TRBJ2-5,-,TRBD2,TRBV28,TGTGCCAGCAGCCTCTCGACTAGCGGGGGCTCGGGGACCCAGTACTTC,CASSLSTSGGSGTQYF
TRBJ1-1,-,-,TRBV6-5,TGTGCCGTCCTTAGGACATCGAACACTGAAGCTTTCTTT,CAVLRTSNTEAFF
TRBJ2-2,-,-,TRBV19,TGTGCCAGTATCCCAGGCCGGTTATACACCGGGGAGCTGTTTTTT,CASIPGRLYTGELFF
TRBJ2-2,-,-,TRBV19,TGTGCCAGTAGTATTGAGGTCTCCGGGGAGCTGTTTTTT,CASSIEVSGELFF
TRBJ1-4,-,-,TRBV19,TGTGCCAGTAGCCCGGGGGAAAAACTGTTTTTT,CASSPGEKLFF
TRBJ2-3,-,TRBD1,TRBV5-1,TGCGCCAGCAGCTTGCTAGGGACAGGCTTTGATACGCAGTATTTT,CASSLLGTGFDTQYF
TRBJ1-6,-,-,TRBV7-3,TGTGCCAGCAGCTTAGGTTCATGGAGGAATTCACCCCTCCACTTT,CASSLGSWRNSPLHF
TRBJ1-5,once,-,TRBV28,TGTGCCAGCAGTATCGGGGGTGCCGGGGCCAATCAGCCCCAGCATTTT,CASSIGGAGANQPQHF
TRBJ2-5,-,TRBD2,TRBV28,TGTGCCAGCAGTTTATCAGGCGGGAGGGGAGAGACCCAGTACTTC,CASSLSGGRGETQYF
TRBJ2-3,-,TRBD2,TRBV4-2,TGTGCCAGCAGCCAAGATCTTAGCGGGGCGAGCACAGATACGCAGTATTTT,CASSQDLSGASTDTQYF
TRBJ1-5,-,TRBD1,TRBV30,TGTGCCTGGACAAAGGGGGCGCGAAATCAGCCCCAGCATTTT,CAWTKGARNQPQHF
TRBJ2-7,-,-,TRBV28,TGTGCCAGCAGTTTGGGACCGAGTGCCTACGAGCAGTACTTC,CASSLGPSAYEQYF
TRBJ1-5,-,-,TRBV9,TGTGCCAGCAGCGTAGGGGTGGCCGGCAATCAGCCCCAGCATTTT,CASSVGVAGNQPQHF
TRBJ1-4,-,-,TRBV7-2,TGTGCCAGCAGCTTAAGGGGGGCGAATGAAAAACTGTTTTTT,CASSLRGANEKLFF
TRBJ2-7,-,-,TRBV27,TGTGCCAGCAGTTTCAAGCGGGCGTCCTACGAGCAGTACTTC,CASSFKRASYEQYF
TRBJ1-2,-,-,TRBV10-3,TGTGCCAGAATGACAGGACGATTGGGTATTGGCTACACCTTC,CARMTGRLGIGYTF
TRBJ2-3,-,TRBD2,TRBV2,TGTGCCAGCAGCTTACTAGCGGGTAGCACAGATACGCAGTATTTT,CASSLLAGSTDTQYF
TRBJ1-3,once,-,TRBV10-3,TGTGCCTCCAGACAGGTACCGGGGCCAAGCTCTGGAAACACCATATATTTT,CASRQVPGPSSGNTIYF
TRBJ1-6,-,TRBD1,TRBV5-1,TGCGCCAGCAGCTCCCTGACAGGGAGTAATTCACCCCTCCACTTT,CASSSLTGSNSPLHF
TRBJ2-3,-,-,TRBV7-2,TGTGCCAGCACCCTGACTAGCACAGATACGCAGTATTTT,CASTLTSTDTQYF
TRBJ1-1,once,-,TRBV2,TGTGCCAGCAGTGAAGCAGGGGGACGGATGAACACTGAAGCTTTCTTT,CASSEAGGRMNTEAFF
TRBJ1-4,-,TRBD1,TRBV15,TGTGCCACCAGCAGAGACCCGCGACAGGGTAGGGAAAAACTGTTTTTT,CATSRDPRQGREKLFF
TRBJ1-3,-,-,TRBV18,TGTGCCAGCTCACCAGCGGGGGTTGGAAACACCATATATTTT,CASSPAGVGNTIYF
TRBJ2-1,-,-,TRBV28,TGTGCCAGCAGTCCCGCTTACAATGAGCAGTTCTTC,CASSPAYNEQFF
TRBJ2-5,-,-,TRBV5-1,TGCGCCAGCAGTTGGGACGTGGGTGCGCAAGAGACCCAGTACTTC,CASSWDVGAQETQYF
TRBJ2-3,-,-,TRBV11-2,TGTGCCAGCAGCTTAGTTGGGGATACGCAGTATTTT,CASSLVGDTQYF
TRBJ1-1,-,TRBD1,TRBV5-1,TGCGCCAGCGGCAACGTCAGGGGGGGTAGGACTGAAGCTTTCTTT,CASGNVRGGRTEAFF
TRBJ1-6,-,-,TRBV28,TGTGCCACCGACTCCCCTTACAGGGTCCGCTATAATTCACCCCTCCACTTT,CATDSPYRVRYNSPLHF
TRBJ2-3,-,-,TRBV9,TGTGCCAGCAGCTTCCCGGAGGGGGGGGTGAGGACAGATACGCAGTATTTT,CASSFPEGGVRTDTQYF
TRBJ2-3,-,TRBD1,TRBV9,TGTGCCAGCAGCGCCGCACAGGGGGCGCGGAGCACAGATACGCAGTATTTT,CASSAAQGARSTDTQYF
TRBJ2-1,-,TRBD2,TRBV11-2,TGTGCCAGCAGCTTTAGCGGGGGGACCTACAATGAGCAGTTCTTC,CASSFSGGTYNEQFF
TRBJ2-1,-,-,TRBV5-1,TGCGCCAGCAGCTTGGGGGGCCATGAGCAGTTCTTC,CASSLGGHEQFF
TRBJ1-5,-,-,TRBV28,TGTGCCAGCAGTTTATGGAATCAGCCCCAGCATTTT,CASSLWNQPQHF
TRBJ2-4,-,-,TRBV6-1,TGTGCCAGCAGTGAAAGGCGGCCAGGGCTATCCAAAAACATTCAGTACTTC,CASSERRPGLSKNIQYF
TRBJ2-6,-,-,TRBV18,TGTGCCAGCTCTTACGATTTATCTGGGGCCAACGTCCTGACTTTC,CASSYDLSGANVLTF
TRBJ2-7,once,-,TRBV11-2,TGTGCCAGCAGCCCCCTGGGCAGGGGGGCCTACGAGCAGTACTTC,CASSPLGRGAYEQYF
TRBJ2-5,-,-,TRBV7-3,TGTGCCAGCAGCTTAACGAGGGAGACCCAGTACTTC,CASSLTRETQYF
TRBJ1-1,-,-,TRBV11-2,TGTGCCAGCAGCTTAGACCTGACAGTTATGAACACTGAAGCTTTCTTT,CASSLDLTVMNTEAFF
TRBJ1-6,-,TRBD1,TRBV2,TGTGCCAGCAGTTTAAGACAGGGGGGTTCACCCCTCCACTTT,CASSLRQGGSPLHF
TRBJ2-3,few,-,TRBV7-2,TGTGCCAGCAGCCGGGGCGGTAGCACAGATACGCAGTATTTT,CASSRGGSTDTQYF
TRBJ2-5,-,TRBD2,TRBV5-1,TGCGCCAGCAGCTCGGGGGGACTAGCGGGAGTGGAGACCCAGTACTTC,CASSSGGLAGVETQYF
TRBJ1-1,-,TRBD1,TRBV10-2,TGCGCCAGCAAGGGGGCCATACACAAGAACACTGAAGCTTTCTTT,CASKGAIHKNTEAFF
TRBJ1-2,-,-,TRBV18,TGTGCCAGCTCACTCTTCGGGGCATCTAACTATGGCTACACCTTC,CASSLFGASNYGYTF
TRBJ2-1,-,-,TRBV7-2,TGTGCCAGCAGCAAGAGACAGGCTCCCCCCTACAATGAGCAGTTCTTC,CASSKRQAPPYNEQFF
TRBJ2-2,-,TRBD2,TRBV6-6,TGTGCCAGCAGGCCCTTGGGGGGGTCGAACACCGGGGAGCTGTTTTTT,CASRPLGGSNTGELFF
TRBJ2-3,-,TRBD2,TRBV19,TGTGCCAGTAGTTCCTCGGGACTAGCAGTAGGTCACGGAACAGATACGCAGTATTTT,CASSSSGLAVGHGTDTQYF
TRBJ2-5,-,TRBD2,TRBV10-3,TGTGCCATCAGTGAGGGGCGGGGGTACCAAGAGACCCAGTACTTC,CAISEGRGYQETQYF
TRBJ2-7,once,TRBD2,TRBV2,TGTGCCAGCAGCTCCCTACTAGCGGGAATAAACGAGCAGTACTTC,CASSSLLAGINEQYF
TRBJ2-1,-,-,TRBV6-6,TGTGCCAGCAGTTACGATTTTGGAGGGAGTAATGAGCAGTTCTTC,CASSYDFGGSNEQFF
TRBJ2-7,-,-,TRBV7-6,TGTGCCAGCAGCTCGCACTTACAGGGGAGGGAATTCTACGAGCAGTACTTC,CASSSHLQGREFYEQYF